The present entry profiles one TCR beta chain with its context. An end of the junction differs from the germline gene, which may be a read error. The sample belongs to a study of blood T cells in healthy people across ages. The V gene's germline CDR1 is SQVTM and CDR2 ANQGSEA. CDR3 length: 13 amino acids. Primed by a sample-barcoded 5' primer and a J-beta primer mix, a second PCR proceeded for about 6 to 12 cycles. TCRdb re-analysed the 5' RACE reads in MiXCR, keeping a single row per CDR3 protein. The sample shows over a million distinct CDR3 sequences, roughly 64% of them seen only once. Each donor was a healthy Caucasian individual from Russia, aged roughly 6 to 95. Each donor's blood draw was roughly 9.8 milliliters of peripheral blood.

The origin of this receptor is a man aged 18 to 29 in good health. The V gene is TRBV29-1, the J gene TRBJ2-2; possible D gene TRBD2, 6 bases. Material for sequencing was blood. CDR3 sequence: CSVERGNIGELFF. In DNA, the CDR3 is TGCAGCGTTGAACGGGGGAACATCGGGGAGCTGTTTTTT.